The 5 T cell receptor beta chains presented below share a single source sample, sequenced in a study of T cell responses to AZD1222 COVID-19 vaccine listed by TCRdb under 2021. Library preparation used the immunoSEQ multiplex PCR assay. This is the immuneACCESS table as TCRdb keeps it, with only in-frame sequences that have V and J called. A part of the clones is gone; compared with another copy, unresolved V genes explain less than half, and the rest is unexplained. The sample data list 75,000 to 95,000 clones, and less than 95% of these were observed just once. Around 30% of the sample is taken by the ten largest. This specimen's time point label, interpreted: about 28 days (+/-7) after the second vaccine dose. This specimen consisted of peripheral blood, obtained 28 days after the second AZD1222 dose. The source of these receptors is an adult who received the AZD1222 COVID-19 vaccine.

J is TRBJ2-1 and V is TRBV13; D may be TRBD1 or TRBD2 (5 bases each). CDR1 PRHDT and CDR2 FYEKMQ come from the germline V gene (reference sequence). The CDR3 extends over 13 amino acids. V lost 2 bases and J lost 6, with 8 bases in between. The CDR3 bases are TGTGCCAGCAGCTTACCAGGGACCAATGAGCAGTTCTTC. This encodes CASSLPGTNEQFF.

The chain carries TRBV18 and TRBJ2-1; TRBD1 agrees at 8 bases. Germline V CDR1 and CDR2: KGHSH, LQKENI. V was pared by 2 bases and J by 3 bases, with 3 bases of the junction left unmatched. The CDR3 runs to 15 residues. The CDR3 here is CASSPIQGGYNEQFF. The CDR3 DNA sequence: TGTGCCAGCTCACCAATACAGGGGGGCTACAATGAGCAGTTCTTC. The full variable domain, completed using reference TRBV18 and TRBJ2-1, is NAGVMQNPRHLVRRRGQEARLRCSPMKGHSHVYWYRQLPEEGLKFMVYLQKENIIDESGMPKERFSAEFPKEGPSILRIQQVVRGDSAAYFCASSPIQGGYNEQFFGPGTRLTVL.

This clone was seen once. The rearrangement uses TRBV4-1 and TRBJ2-2; 7 bases agree with TRBD1. Trimming removed 3 bases from V and 6 bases from J; junction bases left unmatched: 16. The germline gives CDR1 MGHRA, CDR2 YSYEKL. The CDR3 extends over 18 amino acids. The CDR3 reads CASSHPEGQGVSAGELFF. The CDR3 DNA follows: TGCGCCAGCAGCCACCCCGAAGGCCAGGGGGTATCAGCCGGGGAGCTGTTTTTT.

J is TRBJ2-5 and V is TRBV2, with 9 bases that match TRBD1. Germline V gene data show CDR1 as SNHLY and CDR2 as FYNNEI. V was pared by 6 bases and J by 1 base, with 9 bases of the junction left unmatched. The CDR3 totals 16 residues. CDR3 region: CASREGTGSAQETQYF. The CDR3 coding sequence is TGTGCCAGCAGGGAGGGGACAGGGAGTGCCCAAGAGACCCAGTACTTC.

In its sample, this clone was seen once. The genes are TRBV5-5 and TRBJ1-2; D remains ambiguous. CDR3 size: 14 residues. V lost 4 bases, J lost 0 bases, and 10 bases lay in between. Germline values: CDR1 SGHKS, CDR2 YYEKEE (reference sequence). As DNA, the CDR3 is TGTGCCAGCAGCACGGAGTTAGCTAACTATGGCTACACCTTC. This translates into CASSTELANYGYTF.